These 27 T cell receptor beta chains were sequenced from one sample in a study of CD8 T cells in Susac syndrome. The authors reverse transcribed roughly 0.5 to 1 ug RNA with random hexamers. TCRdb re-called the immunoSEQ multiplex PCR reads through MiXCR, storing one row per CDR3 protein. The table shows under 150,000 distinct CDR3 sequences, with nearly 97% occurring only once. The specimen sequenced was CD4+ T cells from PBMCs. The receptors were sampled from a human donor with Susac syndrome.

This rearrangement joins TRBV4-1 to TRBJ1-1; no clear D. Looked up from germline, CDR1 is MGHRA and CDR2 is YSYEKL. There are 16 residues in the CDR3. V was trimmed by 0 bases and J by 1 base, leaving 12 bases between them. This CDR3 is CASSQDHGVQNTEAFF. CDR3 coding DNA: TGCGCCAGCAGCCAAGATCACGGGGTACAGAACACTGAAGCTTTCTTT.

The J gene is TRBJ2-3, the V gene TRBV13; the D gene is possibly TRBD2 (6 bases). There are 14 residues in the CDR3. Germline assignment: CDR1 PRHDT and CDR2 FYEKMQ (reference sequence). V was shortened by 1 base and J by 2 bases, with 7 bases between the two germline ends. The CDR3 reads CASSLAGLTDTQYF. The CDR3 region has the DNA TGTGCCAGCAGCTTAGCGGGACTCACAGATACGCAGTATTTT. Looking up the rest from reference TRBV13 and TRBJ2-3 gives the full variable domain: AAGVIQSPRHLIKEKRETATLKCYPIPRHDTVYWYQQGPGQDPQFLISFYEKMQSDKGSIPDRFSAQQFSDYHSELNMSSLELGDSALYFCASSLAGLTDTQYFGPGTRLTVL.

J is TRBJ2-5 and V is TRBV5-1, with 9 bases that match TRBD1. The CDR3 loop spans 14 amino acids. Germline V gives CDR1 SGHRS, CDR2 YFSETQ. V lost 2 bases to trimming and J lost 6 bases; unmatched junction nucleotides: 5. The CDR3 coding sequence is TGCGCCAGCAGCTTTGGGACAGGGAACCAGACCCAGTACTTC. Amino acids: CASSFGTGNQTQYF.

This sequence joins TRBV5-1 and TRBJ2-7; D is undetermined. This CDR3 region has 13 residues. Trimming took 0 bases from V and 4 from J, leaving 8 bases between them. The germline V gene has CDR1 SGHRS and CDR2 YFSETQ. The CDR3, as DNA: TGCGCCAGCAGCTTGGTCTCTGAATACGAGCAGTACTTC. Its protein product is CASSLVSEYEQYF.

The chain has TRBV2 and TRBJ2-6; possible D gene TRBD2, 6 bases. CDR3 size: 17 residues. The V and J ends lost 4 bases and 8 bases respectively, with 21 bases between them. Germline CDR1 SNHLY, CDR2 FYNNEI. The CDR3 region has the DNA TGTGCCAGCAGTGCCCGCGGGGTTCGGACGGCTTCCAACGTCCTGACTTTC. This codes for CASSARGVRTASNVLTF.

The CDR3 loop is CASSDESGNTIYF. The CDR3 region has the DNA TGTGCCAGCAGTGACGAATCTGGAAACACCATATATTTT. J is TRBJ1-3 and V is TRBV25-1, with D uncertain. Trimming left V 3 bases short and J 1 base short, with 4 bases between. This CDR3 is 13 amino acids long. Germline CDR1 reads MGHDK; CDR2 reads SYGVNS.

This chain links TRBV29-1 with TRBJ2-3, with TRBD2 identical over 7 bases. In germline, CDR1 is SQVTM, CDR2 ANQGSEA. CDR3 length: 14 amino acids. The junction had 2 bases not matched to a gene; V was cut back by 0 bases and J by 2 bases. The CDR3 loop is CSVEDGGVTDTQYF. CDR3 DNA sequence: TGCAGCGTTGAAGATGGGGGGGTCACAGATACGCAGTATTTT.

The chain recombines TRBV12-3 or TRBV12-4 with TRBJ2-2, with a tentative D call TRBD2 (6 bases). This CDR3 has 15 residues. Trimming removed 4 bases at V and 4 bases at J, with 13 bases between. CDR3 nucleotide sequence: TGTGCCAGCAGTTCTGGGACTGCGAGCACCGGGGAGCTGTTTTTT. Its translation is CASSSGTASTGELFF.

The gene calls are TRBV4-2 and TRBJ2-3; TRBD2 agrees at 7 bases. Germline values: CDR1 LGHNA, CDR2 YNFKEQ. The CDR3 is 15 amino acids. After removal of 0 bases from V and 3 bases from J, the junction contained 3 bases not matched to a gene. CDR3 protein: CASSQDKRGTDTQYF. CDR3 in DNA: TGTGCCAGCAGCCAAGATAAGCGGGGTACAGATACGCAGTATTTT.

The chain recombines TRBV4-1 with TRBJ2-1; D not certain. This CDR3 spans 14 amino acids. V lost 4 bases to trimming and J lost 8 bases, with 15 bases between them. Looked up from germline, CDR1 is MGHRA and CDR2 is YSYEKL. The CDR3 protein is CASSPPSVYHEQFF. The CDR3 nucleotides are TGCGCCAGCAGCCCTCCTTCTGTGTATCATGAGCAGTTCTTC.

The V gene is TRBV4-1, the J gene TRBJ2-3; D tentatively reads TRBD1 or TRBD2 (6 bases each). V lost 0 bases and J lost 2, with 18 bases in between. The CDR3 length is 18 residues. Germline V gives CDR1 MGHRA, CDR2 YSYEKL. CDR3 loop: CASSQESWQGTSTDTQYF. For the CDR3, the DNA is TGCGCCAGCAGCCAAGAGAGTTGGCAGGGGACTTCCACAGATACGCAGTATTTT.

The chain is built from TRBV2 and TRBJ1-2; a possible D gene is TRBD1 (6 bases). The CDR3 has 12 amino acids. Per germline, CDR1 SNHLY and CDR2 FYNNEI. Trimming took off 2 bases at V and 6 bases at J, with 7 bases between the two ends. In DNA, the CDR3 is TGTGCCAGCAGTGAAAGGGGGAATGGCTACACCTTC. It yields the protein CASSERGNGYTF. The variable domain in full, completed from reference TRBV2 and TRBJ1-2, reads EPEVTQTPSHQVTQMGQEVILRCVPISNHLYFYWYRQILGQKVEFLVSFYNNEISEKSEIFDDQFSVERPDGSNFTLKIRSTKLEDSAMYFCASSERGNGYTFGSGTRLTVV.

The chain is built from TRBV5-4 and TRBJ2-2, with D possibly TRBD2 on 6 matching bases. From germline, CDR1 is SGHNT and CDR2 YYREEE (reference sequence). The CDR3 spans 16 residues. V dropped 1 base and J dropped 4 bases, with 14 bases sitting between them. The CDR3 region is CASSLPAAGGTGELFF. Written as DNA, the CDR3 is TGTGCCAGCAGCTTGCCAGCGGCCGGGGGCACCGGGGAGCTGTTTTTT.

This sequence joins TRBV6-4 and TRBJ2-3; D is ambiguous. The length of the CDR3 is 13 residues. Germline V gene sequence: CDR1 MRHNA, CDR2 SNTAGT. The V end was cut by 0 bases, the J end by 6 bases, with 7 bases between. CDR3 coding DNA: TGTGCCAGCAGTGACTCGATGGGGGATACGCAGTATTTT. This codes for CASSDSMGDTQYF.

The V and J genes are TRBV29-1 and TRBJ2-7, with 8 bases aligning to TRBD1. This CDR3 is 15 amino acids long. J gave up 2 bases and V 5 bases, and 11 bases lay outside the gene matches. CDR1 and CDR2 from the germline V gene are SQVTM and ANQGSEA. The CDR3 protein is CSVQGLGDRTYEQYF. The DNA for the CDR3 is TGCAGCGTTCAAGGTCTGGGGGACAGGACCTACGAGCAGTACTTC.

This chain links TRBV20-1 with TRBJ1-2; the D gene is possibly TRBD1 (6 bases). Germline V gives CDR1 DFQATT, CDR2 SNEGSKA (reference sequence). This CDR3 contains 13 residues. The V gene lost 4 bases and the J gene lost 5 bases, with 14 bases spanning the gap. The CDR3 sequence is CSAKGGTLYGYTF. The CDR3 DNA follows: TGCAGTGCTAAGGGGGGGACTCTATATGGCTACACCTTC.

The genes are TRBV29-1 and TRBJ2-1, with D perhaps matching TRBD1 or TRBD2 (5 bases each). The V and J ends lost 8 bases and 0 bases respectively, with 17 bases between them. CDR3 length: 15 residues. Germline loops: CDR1 SQVTM, CDR2 ANQGSEA. Written as DNA, the CDR3 is TGCAGCCACACCGAGGGGATTGACTCCTACAATGAGCAGTTCTTC. The encoded protein is CSHTEGIDSYNEQFF.

Details on this clonotype: A junction end diverges from the germline sequence, so it may reflect a read error. The rearrangement uses TRBV5-1 and TRBJ1-2; 7 nucleotides line up with TRBD1. CDR1 and CDR2 from the germline V gene are SGHRS and YFSETQ. This CDR3 is built from 15 residues. Here the CDR3 DNA reads TGCGCCAGCAGCCTTCGGGACAGCTTGCAATCGGAACTACTCTTC. Amino acid sequence: CASSLRDSLQSELLF.

The chain couples TRBV27 to TRBJ1-1; the D gene is possibly TRBD1 (5 bases). Germline V lookup: CDR1 MNHEY, CDR2 SMNVEV (reference sequence). The CDR3 is 15 amino acids. V dropped 3 bases and J dropped 1 base, with 12 bases sitting between them. The CDR3 region has the DNA TGTGCCAGCAGTTTTGGGTGGGGGACGAACACTGAAGCTTTCTTT. Amino acid sequence: CASSFGWGTNTEAFF.

The V call is TRBV3-1, the J call TRBJ2-1; D perhaps matches TRBD2 (7 bases). Per germline, CDR1 LGHDT and CDR2 YNNKEL (reference sequence). The CDR3 consists of 14 residues. V was pared by 2 bases and J by 8 bases, with 13 bases between. CDR3 DNA sequence: TGTGCCAGCAGCCAAAGGGGGGGGACCGATGAGCAGTTCTTC. It specifies CASSQRGGTDEQFF.

The chain combines TRBV7-6 with TRBJ2-3; TRBD2 aligns across 8 bases. The CDR3 is 14 amino acids. The germline CDR1 and CDR2 sequences are SGHVS and FNYEAQ. The V and J ends lost 5 bases and 5 bases, in that order; junction bases with no gene match: 6. In DNA, the CDR3 is TGTGCCAGCAGCCGTGCGGGGGGAATAGATACGCAGTATTTT. As protein: CASSRAGGIDTQYF.

The gene calls are TRBV24-1 and TRBJ2-1, with D perhaps TRBD2 (6 bases). With 1 base removed from V and 9 bases from J, the gap between germline ends came to 9 bases. The CDR3 sequence is 13 residues long. The germline gives CDR1 KGHDR, CDR2 SFDVKD. This chain's CDR3 is CATSDFRRGEQFF. The CDR3 coding sequence is TGTGCCACCAGTGATTTTCGGCGGGGTGAGCAGTTCTTC.

V is TRBV5-4 and J is TRBJ2-5; D is uncertain. V was pared by 4 bases and J by 2 bases, with 6 bases between. Germline assignment: CDR1 SGHNT and CDR2 YYREEE (reference sequence). The CDR3 runs to 12 residues. The DNA for the CDR3 is TGTGCCAGCAGCCTAAAACAAGAGACCCAGTACTTC. Protein sequence: CASSLKQETQYF.

The V and J genes are TRBV6-4 and TRBJ2-2, with D perhaps matching TRBD1 (6 bases). This CDR3 has 13 amino acids. Trimming pared 3 bases from V and 4 bases from J, leaving 6 bases between. Looked up from germline, CDR1 is MRHNA and CDR2 is SNTAGT. The CDR3 DNA reads as TGTGCCAGCAGTGAGGGGGCCACCGGGGAGCTGTTTTTT. Translated: CASSEGATGELFF.

The chain is built from TRBV5-8 and TRBJ2-4; D gene uncertain. Germline V gene sequence: CDR1 SGHTS, CDR2 YDEGEE. Trimming pared 4 bases from V and 0 bases from J, leaving 11 bases between. This CDR3 has 15 amino acids. CDR3 nucleotides: TGTGCCAGCAGCCTTTACTCGACAGCCAAAAACATTCAGTACTTC. Residues: CASSLYSTAKNIQYF.

The DNA for the CDR3 is TGTGCCAGCAGCGCTGGGACTCCGCCCTCCGAGCAGTACTTC. This codes for CASSAGTPPSEQYF. The chain couples TRBV9 to TRBJ2-7; TRBD2 is a possible D gene (6 bases). This CDR3 has 14 residues. Germline assignment: CDR1 SGDLS and CDR2 YYNGEE. With 3 bases removed from V and 6 bases from J, the gap between germline ends came to 16 bases.

The chain uses TRBV5-4 and TRBJ2-3, with 12 positions matching TRBD2. Trimming cost V 3 bases and J 5 bases; bases outside gene matches: 7. Germline CDR1 SGHNT, CDR2 YYREEE (reference sequence). There are 16 residues in the CDR3. In DNA form, the CDR3 reads TGTGCCAGCAGCTCTGGACTAGCGGGAAAGGGAGATACGCAGTATTTT. Protein sequence: CASSSGLAGKGDTQYF. The full variable domain, rest sourced from reference TRBV5-4 and TRBJ2-3, is ETGVTQSPTHLIKTRGQQVTLRCSSQSGHNTVSWYQQALGQGPQFIFQYYREEENGRGNFPPRFSGLQFPNYSSELNVNALELDDSALYLCASSSGLAGKGDTQYFGPGTRLTVL.